Detailed here is one T cell receptor beta chain. The target antigen is unknown. Caucasian adults living in Nashville, Tennessee, provided all samples. The data originate from a study of shared clonotypes between healthy human individuals. Study conclusions and caveats: Collection of samples was limited to blood; tissue repertoires likely differ.

Sequencing was performed with immunoSEQ multiplex PCR; in TCRdb, only in-frame clones are kept and a portion is missing. The data contain approximately 2,000,000 clones, roughly 92% of them seen just once; the ten biggest clones take up more than 0.35%. This clonotype was obtained from a man aged 18 to 29 in good health. Some clones in this sample may be carry-over from other donors' samples. Sequenced input: naive CD4+ T cells from PBMCs. Subset of the sample: CD45RA+ positively selected.

CDR3 in DNA: TGTGCCAGCAGCTTAGACGACAGGGCCTACAATGAGCAGTTCTTC. It encodes CASSLDDRAYNEQFF. This chain joins TRBV11-3 and TRBJ2-1; 7 nucleotides align to TRBD1. V shed 0 bases and J 2 bases; nucleotides not matched to a gene: 1. The CDR3 is made up of 15 amino acids. Germline V CDR1 and CDR2: SGHNT, YENEEA.